This section outlines one T cell receptor beta chain sequence together with its context. Its specificity is not known. These data originate in a study of metastatic and nonmetastatic thyroid tumors. Study observations and caveats: Benign nodules reportedly had significantly lower TCR beta diversity than malignant thyroid tumors in blood and tumor.

CDR1 and CDR2 (germline): MNHEY, SVGEGT. Trimming took off 4 bases at V and 0 bases at J, with 8 bases between the two ends. The CDR3 totals 14 residues. From the PCR reads, TCRdb re-called clones with MiXCR. The repertoire holds approximately 29,000 clones, roughly 30% seen once, with 25% to 35% in the top ten. Before thyroid surgery, none of the patients had received any treatment. The chain couples TRBV6-2 or TRBV6-3 to TRBJ2-3; TRBD1 might be the D (5 bases). The clonotype was recovered from a female donor with papillary thyroid cancer or a benign thyroid nodule (not recorded which). Some clones in this sample may be carry-over from other donors' samples. Sequencing input: blood. CDR3 nucleotide sequence: TGTGCCAGCAGTTCGACAGCTAGCACAGATACGCAGTATTTT. Translating gives CASSSTASTDTQYF.